This T cell receptor (beta chain) was documented in a study of cytomegalovirus exposure and HLA in healthy donors (dated by TCRdb to about 2017). About the full investigation: According to a later analysis, one platform produced both the 120 validation repertoires and the approximately 600 repertoires of the first cohort. The study was designed to test whether signatures of past pathogen exposure could be identified by cataloging public T cell receptors. A separate validation cohort of about 110 different subjects was used in addition to the 666-subject first cohort. To predict cytomegalovirus infection status, the study combined high-throughput TCR immunosequencing, statistical association of individual TCRs with disease status, and machine learning.

Points on this clone: Its recognized antigen is unknown. No qualities accompany the bases; no much larger clone lies one base away.

Receptor amplification or capture employed the immunoSEQ multiplex PCR assay. Regarding the original processing steps: A statistical classification framework was developed to diagnose cytomegalovirus status using the catalog of TCR beta chain sequences. This immuneACCESS table, as held by TCRdb, lists in-frame sequences with V and J called but not all clones. Of the missing ones, under half trace to an unresolved V gene in checked studies; the others have no known cause. Clone size and the V and J calls come from that table; the DNA yielded D and trimming. Across this sample there are tens of thousands of clones, with over 80% seen only once. Around 3% of the sample is in the top ten clones. General study outcomes and caveats: A later analysis lacked HLA typing for the validation cohort, so it scored co-occurrence in that cohort across all 110 or so repertoires. Most TCR sequences were observed very rarely across donors, whereas some public TCRs were present in many individuals. The classifier was reported to diagnose cytomegalovirus status with high specificity and sensitivity in both the original cohort and the validation cohort. Subsequent analysis determined that TCRs grouped into clusters in the first cohort also showed a tendency toward co-occurrence across the 120 validation repertoires, and 94% of cluster scores exceeded 0. In vitro tests confirmed that a few of the cytomegalovirus-associated TCR beta chains recognize cytomegalovirus antigens. In the study, some 160 TCR beta chains were listed as associated with cytomegalovirus. The authors suggested that the approach could potentially be generalized to other disease states and immunological phenotypes.

CDR3 length: 14 amino acids, cysteine to phenylalanine. Only CDR3 DNA is held: 42 bases, read in frame from base 1. V loses 3 bases, J loses 4 bases, and the germline ends lie 11 bases apart. Taken from the germline V gene, the CDR1 and CDR2 loops are SGHRS and YFSETQ. The donors belonged to the validation cohort of around 110 subjects, which was separate from the roughly 700-subject first cohort. This clonotype originated in a man under 40 in good health and CMV-seronegative. Sequences were obtained from PBMCs. The V and J genes are TRBV5-1 and TRBJ1-3; TRBD1 is possibly the D segment (6 matching bases). The encoded CDR3 is CASSYAGTGNTIYF. The DNA sequence follows: TGCGCCAGCAGCTACGCCGGGACAGGAAACACCATATATTTT. Extended through the reference TRBV5-1 and TRBJ1-3 proteins, this CDR3 yields the full variable domain: KAGVTQTPRYLIKTRGQQVTLSCSPISGHRSVSWYQQTPGQGLQFLFEYFSETQRNKGNFPGRFSGRQFSNSRSEMNVSTLELGDSALYLCASSYAGTGNTIYFGEGSWLTVV.